This T cell receptor beta chain comes out of a study of T-cell reconstitution after alpha-beta-depleted transplantation in children (dated by TCRdb to the mid-2010s). Notes on the research overall: T-cell immune reconstitution after TCRalphabeta/CD19-depleted allogeneic hematopoietic cell transplantation in children was quantitatively tracked in the study by means of TCR repertoire profiling.

The CDR3, from cysteine to phenylalanine, totals 16 residues. Only the CDR3 part of the read is kept: 48 bases, read in frame from the first base. Deletion took 0 bases off V and 5 bases off J, with a span of 15 bases between the germline ends. CDR1 is given as SGDLS and CDR2 as YYNGEE, both from the germline V gene. What the treatment or condition label conveys for this sample: allogeneic hematopoietic cell transplantation with graft depleted of TCRalphabeta T cells and CD19 B cells. Transplant recipients were children who received TCRalphabeta/CD19-depleted allogeneic hematopoietic cell grafts. Library preparation was by PCR. Sequencing took place on an Illumina HiSeq 2500. TCR libraries were prepared with molecular barcoding, using unique molecular identifiers to normalize TCRbeta repertoire quantification. TCRdb took the public reads, trimmed them with fastp at Q25, ran MiXCR for clone calling and kept in-frame beta chains. Every distinct CDR3 protein forms one entry, paired with its most common genes and DNA. Counted in this sample were 500,000 or so distinct CDR3 sequences; 11% of them appeared once. The ten largest clones capture less than 15% of the sample.

The research as a whole found: In some patients, the high TCRbeta diversity seen at day 60 was put down to recipient T cells and intrathymic progenitors that had survived conditioning. Apparently early alphabetaT-cell count recovery about two months after transplant reportedly relied on only several hundred rapidly expanded clones derived from non-depleted graft cells. Over subsequent months, a decline in hyperexpanded clone frequencies was noted, and after one year, T-cell counts and TCRbeta diversity were mostly ascribed to newly produced T cells.

Notes on this clonotype: Its recognized antigen is unknown. No much larger clone is present one base from it, and per-base qualities are unavailable.

The receptor's source is a female patient between 2 and 15 years old who had a stem cell transplant for aplastic anemia, so the T cells may come from the graft donor. Material: PBMCs, mostly from graft donor cells, obtained 180 days after TCRalphabeta/CD19-depleted stem cell transplant. The receptor chain draws on TRBV9 and TRBJ2-1; the D gene is possibly TRBD2, with 6 bases matching. The nucleotide sequence is TGTGCCAGCAGCGTAGGAGGACTATTTATAGACAATGAGCAGTTCTTC. Translated, it reads CASSVGGLFIDNEQFF.